The 24 T cell receptor beta chains presented below share a single source sample, sequenced in a study of blood T cell repertoires in COVID-19. The repertoire was sequenced with immunoSEQ multiplex PCR; TCRdb's copy has only in-frame clones and lacks some. Here the sample spans 470,000 or so clones, 70% to 90% being singletons. Sequencing was carried out using PBMCs or T cells enriched from blood (not recorded which). These receptors came from a woman aged 18-35 years with acute COVID-19.

This rearrangement joins TRBV6-5 to TRBJ2-1, with 9 nucleotides matching TRBD2. The CDR3 loop spans 13 amino acids. Per germline, CDR1 MNHEY and CDR2 SVGAGI. With V trimmed by 9 bases and J by 1 base, 1 base remained unmatched. The CDR3 DNA reads as TGTGCCAGTAGCGGGGGATCCTACAATGAGCAGTTCTTC. The encoded protein is CASSGGSYNEQFF.

This chain uses TRBV3-1 (or the pseudogene TRBV3-2) with TRBJ2-5; D might be TRBD2 (6 bases). The CDR3 spans 15 residues. The V end was cut by 4 bases, the J end by 9 bases, with 21 bases between. Germline CDR1 reads LGHDT; CDR2 reads YNNKEL (reference sequence). The DNA for the CDR3 is TGTGCCAGCAGCCCCCTGGGGGGAGCAGGTATCGCCCAGTACTTC. Translation: CASSPLGGAGIAQYF.

The rearrangement links TRBV5-1 to TRBJ1-2, with D maybe TRBD1 (5 bases). Germline lookup yields CDR1 SGHRS and CDR2 YFSETQ. V was cut by 0 bases and J by 5 bases, with 11 bases left in between. CDR3 size: 14 residues. As DNA, the CDR3 is TGCGCCAGCAGCTTGGAAGGGGTCTTATATGGCTACACCTTC. Protein sequence: CASSLEGVLYGYTF.

This clone was seen once. The V gene is TRBV9, the J gene TRBJ1-2; 9 bases map to TRBD1. CDR1 SGDLS and CDR2 YYNGEE come from the germline V gene. The junction had 12 bases not matched to a gene; V was cut back by 5 bases and J by 7 bases. This CDR3 is 15 amino acids long. The CDR3 protein is CASSEISGTGIGYTF. CDR3 sequence (DNA): TGTGCCAGCAGTGAAATATCCGGGACAGGGATTGGCTACACCTTC.

The gene calls are TRBV10-1 and TRBJ2-3; D is undetermined. The germline CDR1 and CDR2 sequences are WNHNN and SYGVQD (reference sequence). The CDR3 extends over 14 amino acids. V gave up 11 bases and J gave up 0 bases, with 15 bases separating them. The CDR3 is CAASSNSSTDTQYF. DNA for the CDR3: TGCGCCGCGTCCTCAAATTCTAGCACAGATACGCAGTATTTT.

V is TRBV7-3 and J is TRBJ1-6; 7 bases agree with TRBD1. Trimming took 2 bases from V and 7 from J; bases not matched to a gene: 8. Germline loops: CDR1 SGHTA, CDR2 FQGTGA. CDR3 length equals 16 residues. The CDR3 DNA reads TGTGCCAGCAGCTTATCCCGGGACAGAACCAATTCACCCCTCCACTTT. This sequence encodes CASSLSRDRTNSPLHF.

The chain employs TRBV6-1 and TRBJ1-2; 9 nucleotides agree with TRBD1. V lost 3 bases to trimming and J lost 4 bases; unmatched junction nucleotides: 6. CDR3 length: 15 residues. Germline V lookup: CDR1 MNHNS, CDR2 SASEGT. CDR3 nucleotide sequence: TGTGCCAGCAGTGACCCCGGGACAGGGCCCTATGGCTACACCTTC. Translating it yields CASSDPGTGPYGYTF.

V usage is TRBV6-5 and J usage is TRBJ2-1; weak D call: TRBD1 (7 bases). The CDR3 runs to 15 residues. Germline-derived CDR1 and CDR2 are MNHEY and SVGAGI. V dropped 6 bases and J dropped 0 bases, with 12 bases sitting between them. The CDR3 spells CASSYQGGSYNEQFF. The DNA of the CDR3 is TGTGCCAGCAGCTACCAGGGGGGCTCCTACAATGAGCAGTTCTTC.

The DNA of the CDR3 is TGTGCCAGCAGTTCGGGACTAGCGGGAATAACTCAAGAGACCCAGTACTTC. Translating it yields CASSSGLAGITQETQYF. The V gene is TRBV28, the J gene TRBJ2-5; TRBD2 matches at 13 bases. The germline CDR1 and CDR2 sequences are MDHEN and SYDVKM. The CDR3 consists of 17 residues. V shed 4 bases, J shed 2 bases, and the junction held 7 bases outside the gene matches.

The gene calls are TRBV2 and TRBJ1-2; 7 bases align to TRBD1. Germline-derived CDR1 and CDR2 are SNHLY and FYNNEI. J lost 6 bases, V lost 5 bases, and 6 bases had no gene match. The CDR3 length is 13 residues. The CDR3 here is CASSPQGFDGYTF. DNA for the CDR3: TGTGCCAGCAGTCCACAGGGGTTTGATGGCTACACCTTC.

This chain links TRBV5-1 with TRBJ2-3, with TRBD2 as a possible D gene (5 bases). Looked up from germline, CDR1 is SGHRS and CDR2 is YFSETQ. The ends were cut back, 4 bases at V and 0 bases at J, with 12 bases in the middle. This CDR3 is built from 15 residues. The CDR3 loop is CASSASGPSTDTQYF. In nucleotides, the CDR3 is TGCGCCAGCAGCGCAAGCGGACCAAGCACAGATACGCAGTATTTT.

V and J are TRBV27 and TRBJ2-1; D may be TRBD2 (6 bases). The CDR3 sequence is 14 residues long. V was cut by 2 bases and J by 7 bases, with 12 bases left in between. The germline gives CDR1 MNHEY, CDR2 SMNVEV (reference sequence). Here the CDR3 reads CASSLRGEVNEQFF. The CDR3 DNA reads as TGTGCCAGCAGTTTACGAGGGGAGGTTAATGAGCAGTTCTTC.

This clone was seen more than once but under ten times. The chain uses TRBV2 and TRBJ1-1; TRBD1 matches at 7 bases. This CDR3 comprises 13 residues. V lost 8 bases and J lost 0; bases outside the gene matches: 3. Germline V lookup: CDR1 SNHLY, CDR2 FYNNEI. In DNA, the CDR3 is TGTGCCAGCTGGGACAGATTGAACACTGAAGCTTTCTTT. Translating it yields CASWDRLNTEAFF.

With respect to this clone: Other DNA sequences in this sample translate to the same CDR3. CDR3 region: CASSLSGVAKNIQYF. The CDR3 coding sequence is TGTGCCAGCAGCTTGTCGGGTGTAGCCAAAAACATTCAGTACTTC. This chain uses TRBV5-5 with TRBJ2-4; unclear D gene. Germline CDR1 reads SGHKS; CDR2 reads YYEKEE (reference sequence). Trimming shortened V by 1 base and J by 0 bases, and 8 bases separated the two germline ends. The CDR3 extends over 15 amino acids.

This chain joins TRBV27 and TRBJ2-1; D might be TRBD2 (6 bases). The CDR3 extends over 13 amino acids. With 6 bases removed from V and 8 bases from J, the gap between germline ends came to 14 bases. Germline V CDR1 and CDR2: MNHEY, SMNVEV (reference sequence). CDR3 sequence reads: CASSPRRADEQFF. DNA for the CDR3: TGTGCCAGCAGCCCCCGGAGGGCCGATGAGCAGTTCTTC.

This clone was detected only once. This chain connects TRBV11-3 to TRBJ2-1; possibly TRBD2 for D (6 bases). The ends were cut back, 5 bases at V and 0 bases at J, with 11 bases in the middle. Germline V CDR1 and CDR2: SGHNT, YENEEA. The length of the CDR3 is 15 residues. The CDR3 loop is CASSRDSNSYNEQFF. The CDR3 bases are TGTGCCAGCAGCCGGGACTCCAACTCCTACAATGAGCAGTTCTTC.

The rearrangement links TRBV27 to TRBJ2-1, with TRBD2 identical over 7 bases. With 6 bases clipped from V and 6 bases from J, the junction kept 11 bases outside the gene matches. This CDR3 region has 15 residues. Looked up from germline, CDR1 is MNHEY and CDR2 is SMNVEV (reference sequence). The CDR3 coding sequence is TGTGCCAGCAGACTCCTTGCGGGAGTTTCCAATGAGCAGTTCTTC. It yields the protein CASRLLAGVSNEQFF.

V gene TRBV7-3 combines with J gene TRBJ2-3, with D possibly matching TRBD2 (6 bases). This CDR3 comprises 14 residues. Trimming shortened V by 3 bases and J by 4 bases, and 11 bases separated the two germline ends. The germline gives CDR1 SGHTA, CDR2 FQGTGA. CDR3 amino acids: CASSFSSGADTQYF. Here the CDR3 DNA reads TGTGCCAGCAGCTTCTCCTCGGGAGCAGATACGCAGTATTTT.

The genes are TRBV7-9 and TRBJ2-1; D might be TRBD1 (5 bases). The V end was cut by 5 bases, the J end by 15 bases, with 20 bases between. The CDR3 runs to 13 residues. From germline, CDR1 is SEHNR and CDR2 FQNEAQ (reference sequence). The CDR3 spells CASSPNRQLAPFF. CDR3 nucleotides: TGTGCCAGCAGCCCAAACAGGCAACTCGCTCCGTTCTTC.

V is TRBV7-2 and J is TRBJ2-1, with 10 bases lining up with TRBD2. Germline V gives CDR1 SGHTA, CDR2 FQGNSA. V shed 3 bases and J 8 bases; nucleotides not matched to a gene: 7. The length of the CDR3 is 15 residues. CDR3 amino acids: CASSFPLAGVDEQFF. DNA of the CDR3: TGTGCCAGCAGCTTCCCTCTAGCGGGAGTGGATGAGCAGTTCTTC.

The chain recombines TRBV7-3 with TRBJ2-5, with D possibly TRBD1 on 5 matching bases. This CDR3 is built from 15 residues. CDR1 and CDR2 (germline): SGHTA, FQGTGA. Between the trimmed V and J ends, which lost 1 base and 2 bases, there was a span of 11 bases. Written as DNA, the CDR3 is TGTGCCAGCAGCTTAATTCAGGGTCCTCAAGAGACCCAGTACTTC. Residues: CASSLIQGPQETQYF.

V and J are TRBV9 and TRBJ2-1; possibly TRBD2 for D (6 bases). The V end lost 3 bases, the J end lost 4 bases, and 14 bases lay between the germline ends. The CDR3 spans 15 residues. CDR1 and CDR2 (germline): SGDLS, YYNGEE. CDR3: CASSEGVGGYNEQFF. For the CDR3, the DNA is TGTGCCAGCAGCGAAGGGGTAGGAGGGTACAATGAGCAGTTCTTC.

The rearrangement joins TRBV10-3 to TRBJ2-7; the match to TRBD2 covers 7 bases. This CDR3 region has 12 residues. The V gene's germline CDR1 is ENHRY and CDR2 SYGVKD. V lost 10 bases and J lost 3; bases outside the gene matches: 6. The CDR3 spells CATSTSSYEQYF. CDR3 sequence (DNA): TGTGCCACCTCGACTAGCAGCTACGAGCAGTACTTC.

Details on this clone: One end of the junction varies from germline; a read error may be responsible. The chain employs TRBV5-4 and TRBJ2-7; 7 nucleotides line up with TRBD1. This CDR3 contains 13 residues. Germline V gene sequence: CDR1 SGHNT, CDR2 YYREEE (reference sequence). The CDR3 sequence is CASSLGQSYEQYF. In nucleotides, the CDR3 is TGTGCCAGCAGTTTGGGACAGAGCTACGAGCAGTACTTC.